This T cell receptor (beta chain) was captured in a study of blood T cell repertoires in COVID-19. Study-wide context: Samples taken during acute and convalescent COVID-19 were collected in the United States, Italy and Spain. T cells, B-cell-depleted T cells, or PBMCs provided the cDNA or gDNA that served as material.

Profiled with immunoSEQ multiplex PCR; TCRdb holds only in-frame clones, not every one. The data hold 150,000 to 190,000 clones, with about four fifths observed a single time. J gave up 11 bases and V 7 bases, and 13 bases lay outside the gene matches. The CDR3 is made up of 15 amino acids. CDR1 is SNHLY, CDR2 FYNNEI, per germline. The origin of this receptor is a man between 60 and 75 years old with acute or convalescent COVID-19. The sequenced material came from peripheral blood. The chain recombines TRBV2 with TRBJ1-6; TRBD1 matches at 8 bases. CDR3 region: CASTSTGEGGAPLHF. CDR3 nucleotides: TGTGCCAGCACTTCGACAGGGGAAGGGGGCGCACCCCTCCACTTT. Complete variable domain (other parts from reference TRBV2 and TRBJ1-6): EPEVTQTPSHQVTQMGQEVILRCVPISNHLYFYWYRQILGQKVEFLVSFYNNEISEKSEIFDDQFSVERPDGSNFTLKIRSTKLEDSAMYFCASTSTGEGGAPLHFGNGTRLTVT.